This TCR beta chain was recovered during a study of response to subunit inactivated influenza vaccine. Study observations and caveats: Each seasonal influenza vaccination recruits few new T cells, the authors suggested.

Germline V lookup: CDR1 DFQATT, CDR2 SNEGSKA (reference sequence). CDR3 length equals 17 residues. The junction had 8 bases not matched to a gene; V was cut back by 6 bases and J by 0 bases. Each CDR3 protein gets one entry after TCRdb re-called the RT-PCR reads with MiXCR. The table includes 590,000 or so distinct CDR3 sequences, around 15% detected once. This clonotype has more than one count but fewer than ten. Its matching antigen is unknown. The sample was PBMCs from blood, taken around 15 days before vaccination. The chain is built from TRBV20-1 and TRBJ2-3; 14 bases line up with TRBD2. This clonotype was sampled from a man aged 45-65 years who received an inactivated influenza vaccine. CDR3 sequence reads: CSAPRLAGGRSTDTQYF. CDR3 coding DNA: TGCAGTGCCCCTAGACTAGCGGGGGGGCGTAGCACAGATACGCAGTATTTT.